The rows below give T cell receptor beta chains drawn from one sample of a study of cytomegalovirus exposure and HLA in healthy donors. TCRdb's copy holds only in-frame clones and misses some; the assay was immunoSEQ multiplex PCR. This sample has some 95,000 clones; about four fifths occur once, and the top ten carry around 7%. The sample consisted of PBMCs. The source of these receptors is a man in his thirties or forties in good health and CMV-seronegative. CDR3s include the opening cysteine and the closing phenylalanine or tryptophan. The order of the fields is CDR3 protein, CDR3 DNA, J gene, CDR3 length, clone size, D gene, V gene. The D gene is left open where the match is weak. Rows may omit the clone size; those that give it use once, few, many or a size class.

CASSQDWGQGTRF - TRBJ1-1 13 - - TRBV4-3
CASSPGQGDEQFF TGTGCCAGCAGCCCTGGACAGGGTGACGAGCAGTTCTTC TRBJ2-1 13 - TRBD1 TRBV28
CASSPSAGYEQFF TGTGCCAGCAGCCCCTCCGCAGGGTATGAGCAGTTCTTC TRBJ2-1 13 - - TRBV2
CASSLGGDRGREQYF TGTGCCAGCAGCTTGGGTGGGGACAGGGGGCGGGAGCAGTACTTC TRBJ2-7 15 few TRBD1 TRBV7-9
CAWSVGQHNQPQHF TGTGCCTGGAGTGTGGGACAGCACAATCAGCCCCAGCATTTT TRBJ1-5 14 - TRBD1 TRBV30
CASSLGQAGDTTGELFF TGTGCCAGCAGCTTAGGACAAGCGGGAGATACCACCGGGGAGCTGTTTTTT TRBJ2-2 17 few TRBD2 TRBV7-7
CASRTKGGANTGELFF TGTGCCAGCAGGACAAAAGGGGGCGCGAACACCGGGGAGCTGTTTTTT TRBJ2-2 16 few TRBD1 TRBV5-4
CASLFSGGYNEQFF TGTGCCAGCCTATTTAGCGGGGGCTACAATGAGCAGTTCTTC TRBJ2-1 14 - TRBD2 TRBV7-9
CASSDRDNSNQPQHF TGTGCCAGCAGTGACCGCGACAATAGCAATCAGCCCCAGCATTTT TRBJ1-5 15 - - TRBV6-4
CASSLGQGEKLFF TGTGCCAGCAGCTTAGGCCAGGGGGAAAAACTGTTTTTT TRBJ1-4 13 - - TRBV7-9
CASSLESGSSGYTF TGCGCCAGCAGCCTGGAGTCGGGATCGTCCGGCTACACCTTC TRBJ1-2 14 - - TRBV5-1
CASSPGQGSYEQYF TGTGCCAGCAGCCCGGGACAGGGGTCCTACGAGCAGTACTTC TRBJ2-7 14 once TRBD1 TRBV25-1
CAWSRDRPYGYTF TGTGCCTGGAGTAGGGACAGGCCTTATGGCTACACCTTC TRBJ1-2 13 - TRBD1 TRBV30
CAWGRAGSELFF TGTGCCTGGGGCCGCGCAGGGTCGGAGCTTTTCTTT TRBJ1-1 12 - - TRBV30
CASSPGTGIGSEQYF TGCGCCAGCAGCCCCGGGACAGGGATCGGGAGCGAGCAGTACTTC TRBJ2-7 15 - TRBD1 TRBV5-1
CASSIRRGHGEQYF TGCGCCAGCAGCATCCGGAGGGGGCACGGAGAGCAGTACTTC TRBJ2-7 14 - - TRBV5-1
CASSLGGHNTGELFF TGTGCCAGCAGCTTGGGGGGGCACAACACCGGGGAGCTGTTTTTT TRBJ2-2 15 few - TRBV7-6
CASSLFAGELFF TGCGCCAGCAGCTTGTTCGCCGGGGAGCTGTTTTTT TRBJ2-2 12 - - TRBV5-1
CASSLIQGSTDTQYF TGTGCCAGCAGCTTAATCCAGGGAAGCACAGATACGCAGTATTTT TRBJ2-3 15 - - TRBV11-1
CASSTPTFAGEAFF TGTGCCAGCAGTACCCCGACGTTTGCCGGGGAAGCTTTCTTT TRBJ1-1 14 - - TRBV6-5
CATSTGGQTYEQYF TGTGCCACCAGCACAGGGGGTCAAACCTACGAGCAGTACTTC TRBJ2-7 14 - TRBD1 TRBV15
CASSGTIIGEQFF TGTGCCAGCAGCGGGACAATTATCGGTGAGCAGTTCTTC TRBJ2-1 13 - - TRBV28
CAISESRGNEQFF TGTGCCATCAGTGAGTCGAGGGGGAATGAGCAGTTCTTC TRBJ2-1 13 - - TRBV10-3
CASSLGSSRNEQFF TGTGCCAGCAGTTTAGGTAGTTCTCGGAATGAGCAGTTCTTC TRBJ2-1 14 - - TRBV27
CASSQETSGSYNEQFF TGCGCCAGCAGCCAAGAAACCAGCGGATCCTACAATGAGCAGTTCTTC TRBJ2-1 16 - - TRBV4-3
CASSSTSGIYEQYF TGTGCCAGCAGTTCGACTAGCGGGATCTACGAGCAGTACTTC TRBJ2-7 14 - TRBD2 TRBV6-5
CAISAGGTDTQYF TGTGCCATTTCAGCGGGGGGCACAGATACGCAGTATTTT TRBJ2-3 13 - TRBD2 TRBV7-6
CASSLPGVRQPQHF TGTGCCAGCAGCCTACCAGGGGTTCGGCAGCCCCAGCATTTT TRBJ1-5 14 - - TRBV14
CASRATGFNQPQHF TGTGCCAGCAGAGCTACAGGGTTCAATCAGCCCCAGCATTTT TRBJ1-5 14 few - TRBV6-5
CASSLLGLGWTGENTDTQYF TGTGCCAGCAGTTTATTAGGTTTGGGATGGACAGGTGAAAACACAGATACGCAGTATTTT TRBJ2-3 20 few TRBD1 TRBV28
CASSELYSNQPQHF TGTGCCAGCAGTGAACTGTACAGCAATCAGCCCCAGCATTTT TRBJ1-5 14 - - TRBV6-4
CACSGGVFYGYTF TGTGCCTGCTCCGGGGGGGTTTTCTATGGCTACACCTTC TRBJ1-2 13 - - TRBV30
CASRLLTSGGAVGDEQFF TGCGCCAGCAGACTATTGACTAGCGGGGGGGCCGTGGGTGATGAGCAGTTCTTC TRBJ2-1 18 - TRBD2 TRBV10-2
CASGPWASYTDTQYF TGTGCCAGCGGTCCTTGGGCCTCATACACAGATACGCAGTATTTT TRBJ2-3 15 - - TRBV6-5
CASSHRTGNSGNTIYF TGTGCCAGCAGCCACCGGACAGGCAACTCTGGAAACACCATATATTTT TRBJ1-3 16 - TRBD1 TRBV7-9
CASSWGTGGEETQYF TGCGCCAGCAGCTGGGGGACAGGGGGCGAAGAGACCCAGTACTTC TRBJ2-5 15 - TRBD1 TRBV5-1
CASSTLPTGEAEAFF TGCGCCAGCAGCACGCTACCAACAGGCGAGGCTGAAGCTTTCTTT TRBJ1-1 15 - - TRBV5-1
CASRETGARSPLHF TGTGCCAGCAGGGAGACAGGCGCGCGGTCACCCCTCCACTTT TRBJ1-6 14 - - TRBV28
CASSLGSVAGQNTEAFF TGTGCCAGCAGCTTAGGATCGGTAGCGGGACAGAACACTGAAGCTTTCTTT TRBJ1-1 17 - - TRBV7-6
CASSLTGYEQYF TGTGCCAGCAGCCTCACCGGTTACGAGCAGTACTTC TRBJ2-7 12 - - TRBV6-1
CASRNTGDTEAFF TGTGCCAGCAGGAATACAGGGGACACTGAAGCTTTCTTT TRBJ1-1 13 few TRBD1 TRBV4-2
CASSFLGGLGYTF TGTGCCAGCAGCTTTCTGGGTGGGCTTGGCTACACCTTC TRBJ1-2 13 - - TRBV5-8
CASSPHPGTQIGGELFF TGTGCCAGCAGTCCACATCCCGGGACACAAATTGGGGGGGAGCTGTTTTTT TRBJ2-2 17 once - TRBV7-9
CAWSVGLASYEQYF TGTGCCTGGAGTGTAGGACTAGCGTCGTACGAGCAGTACTTC TRBJ2-7 14 - TRBD2 TRBV30
CASRATSGRVETQYF TGTGCCAGCAGGGCGACTAGCGGGAGGGTCGAGACCCAGTACTTC TRBJ2-5 15 once TRBD2 TRBV7-2
CASSDRGVGGYTF TGCGCCAGCAGCGACCGCGGGGTGGGTGGCTACACCTTC TRBJ1-2 13 once - TRBV4-3
CASSYSSDTQYF TGTGCCAGCAGCTACAGTTCAGATACGCAGTATTTT TRBJ2-3 12 - - TRBV7-2
CASKLAGGEETQYF TGTGCCAGTAAACTAGCGGGTGGAGAAGAGACCCAGTACTTC TRBJ2-5 14 - TRBD2 TRBV19
CASSYATGEEKLFF TGTGCCAGCAGTTACGCGACAGGGGAGGAAAAACTGTTTTTT TRBJ1-4 14 - TRBD1 TRBV6-5
CATRRPGTAKNIQYF TGTGCCACCCGGAGGCCGGGGACAGCTAAAAACATTCAGTACTTC TRBJ2-4 15 - TRBD1 TRBV6-6
CASRPKAGGAETQYF TGTGCCAGCAGGCCTAAGGCGGGGGGCGCAGAGACCCAGTACTTC TRBJ2-5 15 - TRBD2 TRBV7-8
CASSTGTSGYEQYF TGTGCCAGCAGTACCGGGACTAGCGGCTACGAGCAGTACTTC TRBJ2-7 14 once TRBD2 TRBV25-1